This T cell receptor (beta chain) was sequenced during a study of molecular identifiers for immune sequencing clone quantification. Study-wide results and limits: For effector cells, clones above 20 RNA copies held over 99% of molecules; for naive cells, under 1%.

It was with previously described methods and listed TCR primers that bulk TCR libraries were made. In TCRdb, the PCR reads were re-called with MiXCR into one record per CDR3 protein. This table has 490,000 or so distinct CDR3 sequences, around 23% appearing once. Concerning this clonotype: Its cognate antigen is unknown.

Naive CD8 T cells were sorted as CD8+CD4-CCR7+CD45RA+. The origin of this receptor is a human donor in good health. Some libraries in this study had Jurkat cell RNA spiked in. Specimen: naive CD8+ T cells from blood, with Jurkat cell RNA spiked in. As to subset: FACS-sorted CD8+CD4-CCR7+CD45RA+ naive T cells.

The CDR3 DNA follows: TGTGCCAGCAGTTACCAAGGGACTAGCGGGCGATACTCCTACGAGCAGTACTTC. This gives the protein CASSYQGTSGRYSYEQYF. This rearrangement joins TRBV6-2 or TRBV6-3 to TRBJ2-7, with TRBD2 identical over 12 bases. The J segment lost 0 bases and the V segment lost 2 bases, leaving 8 bases of the junction unmatched. This CDR3 comprises 18 residues. Germline V gene sequence: CDR1 MNHEY, CDR2 SVGEGT.